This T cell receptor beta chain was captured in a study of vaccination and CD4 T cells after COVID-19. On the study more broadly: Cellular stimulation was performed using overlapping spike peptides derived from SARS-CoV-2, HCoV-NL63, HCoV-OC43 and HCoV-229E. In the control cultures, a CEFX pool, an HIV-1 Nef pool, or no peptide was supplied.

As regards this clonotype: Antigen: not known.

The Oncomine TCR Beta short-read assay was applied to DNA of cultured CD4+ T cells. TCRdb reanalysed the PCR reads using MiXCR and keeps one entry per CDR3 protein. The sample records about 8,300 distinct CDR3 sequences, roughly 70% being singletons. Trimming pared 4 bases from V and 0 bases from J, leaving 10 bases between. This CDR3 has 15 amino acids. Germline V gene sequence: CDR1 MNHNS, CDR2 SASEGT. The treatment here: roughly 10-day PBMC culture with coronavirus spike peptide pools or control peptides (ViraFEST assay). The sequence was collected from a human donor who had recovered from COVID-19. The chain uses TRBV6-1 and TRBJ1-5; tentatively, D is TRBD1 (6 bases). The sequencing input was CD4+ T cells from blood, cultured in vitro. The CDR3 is CASSGDIYSNQPQHF. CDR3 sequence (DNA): TGTGCCAGCAGTGGGGACATCTATAGCAATCAGCCCCAGCATTTT.